This record covers a single T cell receptor beta chain. Its antigen is still unknown. A much larger clonotype is one base distant, so this may be a read error. The sample comes from a study of molecular identifiers for immune sequencing clone quantification. V lost 2 bases and J 6 bases, leaving 13 bases between the germline ends. CDR3 length: 15 residues. In germline, CDR1 is KGHDR, CDR2 SFDVKD. TCRdb reprocessed the PCR reads with MiXCR, giving one entry per CDR3 protein. The table has approximately 670,000 distinct CDR3 sequences, 20% seen once. Study findings and constraints: In naive cells, under 1% of molecules belonged to clones above 20 RNA copies, against over 98% in effector cells.

The sequenced sample consisted of naive CD8+ T cells from blood, with Jurkat cell RNA spiked in. The subset denotes: FACS-sorted CD8+CD4-CCR7+CD45RA+ naive T cells. This TCR was sampled from a human donor in good health. Some libraries in this study had Jurkat cell RNA spiked in. V gene TRBV24-1 combines with J gene TRBJ2-1; D is ambiguous. The CDR3 DNA follows: TGTGCCACCAGTGATTGTGCTACCAGCGCCAATGAGCAGTTCTTC. This sequence encodes CATSDCATSANEQFF.